This section outlines one TCR beta chain sequence together with its context. The target of this receptor is not known. The instrument given in TCRdb is Illumina HiSeq 2500. The recombined TCRbeta locus was amplified by a previously published PCR protocol to build sequencing libraries. The authors' pipeline ran thus. Any read whose average quality score fell below 30 was discarded, and IMSEQ was used to process the reads that remained. Vbeta gene, Jbeta gene and CDR3 amino acid sequence were used to define clonotypes. The Morisita-Horn index, computed on the top 100 expanded clones, was used to measure repertoire overlap between populations. Renyi diversity profiles calculated on the top 100 expanded clones were used to evaluate clonal diversity. TCRdb reprocessed the raw reads; every CDR3 protein sequence is a single record, and DNA is not supplied. TCRdb, not the authors, supplied the V and J calls. The sample table includes just under 1,000 distinct CDR3 sequences. The ten largest clones represent less than 20% of the sample.

These data come from a study of GPR56 and killer-like receptors on CD4 memory cells (dated by TCRdb to the late 2010s). At the level of the whole study: It was proposed in the study that human CD4+ memory T-cell differentiation and cytokine production potential are marked by progressive acquisition of KLRB1, KLRG1, GPR56 and then KLRF1. The healthy blood donors were described in the study as age-matched to the liver disease patients, whose median age was roughly 70 years. The full study reports these points: TCR repertoire overlap was especially strong between late populations 4 and 5, and population 3 also partly overlapped. Clonal frequency started low in the marker-negative population and rose progressively along the proposed pathway, while TCRbeta diversity decreased accordingly. The authors took the finding that clones dominating late populations 4 and 5 were also present in early populations 1 and 2 as evidence for linear differentiation. Rather than covering full repertoires, the diversity and similarity analyses were limited to the 100 most expanded clones in each population.

Prior to TCRbeta sequencing, five KLR/GPR56-defined CD4+ populations were enriched by fluorescence-activated cell sorting. To test a linear memory differentiation pathway, TCRbeta repertoires were sequenced from five CD4+ T-cell subsets defined by expression of KLRB1, KLRG1, GPR56 and KLRF1. TCR-sequenced cells came from peripheral blood of healthy control individuals, reported as five donors in the TCRbeta analysis figure. Heparinized peripheral blood was collected and all samples were processed within one hour of retrieval. Blood was diluted 1:2 in PBS, and peripheral blood mononuclear cells were then isolated from the diluted blood at room temperature by Biocoll density gradient centrifugation. Before flow sorting, freshly isolated PBMCs underwent magnetic sorting with anti-CD4 MicroBeads to enrich CD4+ T cells. A BD FACSAria II was used to sort CD4+ T cells enriched from PBMCs of healthy donors according to marker expression. For surface staining, the researchers used Miltenyi Biotec antibodies: anti-KLRB1 clone 191B8, anti-KLRF1 clone 4A4.D10 and anti-KLRG1 clone REA261.

Sequencing was carried out using memory CD4+ T cells from blood. The source of this sequence is a human donor in good health.

Here the CDR3 is given as CASWSGLAGAGELFF. The chain is assembled from TRBV6-1 and TRBJ2-2; there is no DNA to check the TCRdb D call of TRBD2. Per the germline V gene, MNHNS is the CDR1 and SASEGT is the CDR2. Including the terminal cysteine and phenylalanine, the CDR3 comprises 15 residues. No DNA appears here.